These T cell receptor beta chains were read from a single sample in a study of cytomegalovirus exposure and HLA in healthy donors. Using immunoSEQ multiplex PCR, the repertoire was profiled, and TCRdb retains in-frame clones only, with some absent. This sample carries under 200,000 clones, around four fifths of them seen once, and the ten largest clones take approximately 2%. The source material was PBMCs. Every receptor here comes from a young man in good health and CMV-seronegative. The CDR3 runs from the conserved cysteine through the conserved F or W. A D gene is named only where the DNA matches it firmly. The size entry is marked missing in some rows and otherwise reads once, few, many or a size class.

j_call d_call clone_size v_call cdr3_nt cdr3_aa
TRBJ1-6 TRBD1 - TRBV28 TGTGCCAGCAGTCCTCTGTCAGGGGGCTATAATTCACCCCTCCACTTT CASSPLSGGYNSPLHF
TRBJ2-7 TRBD1 - TRBV5-1 TGCGCCAGCAGCCCCCGACAGGGCCCCTACGAGCAGTACTTC CASSPRQGPYEQYF
TRBJ2-7 TRBD2 - TRBV2 TGTGCCAGCAGTGACGGGACGGGAGGTAGCTACGAGCAGTACTTC CASSDGTGGSYEQYF
TRBJ2-7 TRBD2 - TRBV10-1 TGCGCCAGCAGTCCTAGCGGGGGGTACGAGCAGTACTTC CASSPSGGYEQYF
TRBJ1-3 - - TRBV27 TGTGCCAGCTGGGGCCCCGGAAACACCATATATTTT CASWGPGNTIYF
TRBJ2-2 TRBD1 - TRBV6-1 TGTGCCAGCAGTGAACAGGCAGGGGGCATGCGGGAGCTGTTTTTT CASSEQAGGMRELFF
TRBJ2-7 - once TRBV6-4 TGTGCCAGCAGTGACTCGAACAGTGGGGGGGACAATAGGAGCTACGAGCAGTACTTC CASSDSNSGGDNRSYEQYF
TRBJ2-7 TRBD2 - TRBV5-1 TGCGCCAGCAGCTTGGGGGCTAGCGGGAGGGTATCCTACGAGCAGTACTTC CASSLGASGRVSYEQYF
TRBJ1-2 - - TRBV10-2 TGCGCCAGCAGTGAATTACAGGGTGCTGATGGCTACACCTTC CASSELQGADGYTF
TRBJ2-7 - - TRBV30 TGTGCCTGGAGTGTAACAGGGATCCACGAGCAGTACTTC CAWSVTGIHEQYF
TRBJ2-1 TRBD2 - TRBV2 TGTGCCAGCAGGCCGGGACTAGCGGGGGGCGAGCAGTTCTTC CASRPGLAGGEQFF
TRBJ2-6 TRBD1 - TRBV29-1 TGCAGCGTCCCAGGGGGTGGGGCCAACGTCCTGACTTTC CSVPGGGANVLTF
TRBJ2-5 - few TRBV28 TGTGCCAGCAGGCCAGGAATACCCCAAGAGACCCAGTACTTC CASRPGIPQETQYF
TRBJ2-3 TRBD2 - TRBV15 TGTGCCACCAGCAGGCCGAAACTAGCGGGAGTTACAGATACGCAGTATTTT CATSRPKLAGVTDTQYF
TRBJ2-3 TRBD2 - TRBV15 TGTGCCACCAGCAGAGAAACTAGCGGGGCAGATACGCAGTATTTT CATSRETSGADTQYF
TRBJ2-1 - - TRBV6-5 TGTGCCAGCAGCCGTAGCGGCAGCTCCTACAATGAGCAGTTCTTC CASSRSGSSYNEQFF
TRBJ2-1 TRBD2 - TRBV10-3 TGTGCCATCAGTTTGGGGGACGGGGGGGAACACAATGAGCAGTTCTTC CAISLGDGGEHNEQFF
TRBJ2-1 - - TRBV19 TGTGCCAGTAGTTCCCCGAGGAGCGGACCCTACAATGAGCAGTTCTTC CASSSPRSGPYNEQFF
TRBJ2-7 TRBD1 - TRBV19 TGTGCCAGTAAAACCGGGACAGGGGGCGGCCCTTACGAGCAGTACTTC CASKTGTGGGPYEQYF
TRBJ2-7 TRBD1 few TRBV10-1 TGCGCCAGCAGTGAAGGGACAGGACTGTCCTACGAGCAGTACTTC CASSEGTGLSYEQYF
TRBJ1-1 - - TRBV5-1 TGCGCCAGCAGCTTCGGCGGGAACACTGAAGCTTTCTTT CASSFGGNTEAFF
TRBJ2-2 TRBD2 - TRBV30 TGTGCCTGGGCCCCGGGGGGGCGCGGGTCCACCGGGGAGCTGTTTTTT CAWAPGGRGSTGELFF
TRBJ2-5 - once TRBV18 TGTGCCAGCTCACCAGCAGGGGTCCAAGAGACCCAGTACTTC CASSPAGVQETQYF
TRBJ2-1 - - TRBV5-1 TGCGCCAGCAGCACGGGACCCCCCGGGGGCAATGAGCAGTTCTTC CASSTGPPGGNEQFF
TRBJ2-7 - few TRBV5-6 TGTGCCAGCAGCCCGGGGACACTGGGTTCCTACGAGCAGTACTTC CASSPGTLGSYEQYF
TRBJ2-1 TRBD2 once TRBV5-1 TGCGCCAGCAGCTTGGTAGGGACTAGACTAGAGAGCTCCTACAATGAGCAGTTCTTC CASSLVGTRLESSYNEQFF
TRBJ2-7 TRBD2 once TRBV9 TGTGCCAGCAGCGTAGGAGTAGCGGGCATATCCGAGCAGTACTTC CASSVGVAGISEQYF
TRBJ2-7 - - TRBV28 TGTGCCAGCAGTTTACAGGGTGCCTACGAGCAGTACTTC CASSLQGAYEQYF
TRBJ2-1 TRBD2 - TRBV5-1 TGCGCCAGCAGCGTGGGACTAGCGGGCGCCACCTACAATGAGCAGTTCTTC CASSVGLAGATYNEQFF
TRBJ2-7 TRBD2 - TRBV28 TGTGCCAGCCGCCAGGGTACTAGCGGGACCTACGAGCAGTACTTC CASRQGTSGTYEQYF
TRBJ2-7 - - TRBV19 TGTGCCAGTAGTATAGTAGGACAGACCTACGAGCAGTACTTC CASSIVGQTYEQYF
TRBJ1-2 TRBD1 few TRBV5-1 TGCGCCAGCAGCCTAGAGAGTACAGGGGCAAGGGGCTACACCTTC CASSLESTGARGYTF
TRBJ1-5 - - TRBV23-1 TGCGCCAGCAGTGTGCGGGTCCTGGATCAGCCCCAGCATTTT CASSVRVLDQPQHF
TRBJ1-1 - - TRBV28 TGTGCCAGCAGCACCCCGTGGGGGGGCAGAGCGAACACTGAAGCTTTCTTT CASSTPWGGRANTEAFF
TRBJ2-1 - - TRBV9 TGTGCCAGCAGCGACAGGTTTTTAGGGCAGTTCTTC CASSDRFLGQFF
TRBJ1-2 TRBD1 - TRBV10-3 TGTGCCATCAGTGAGCGCGGGACAGGGGGTCCCGCTTCTTCTATGGGTTACACCTTC CAISERGTGGPASSMGYTF
TRBJ1-6 TRBD1 once TRBV5-3 TGTGCCAGAAGCTTGTTGGGAGTAGGGGGCGGTAATTCACCCCTCCACTTT CARSLLGVGGGNSPLHF
TRBJ2-1 TRBD2 - TRBV19 TGTGCCAGTAGTATAGATCCCCCGCCTAGCGGGATTGAGCAGTTCTTC CASSIDPPPSGIEQFF
TRBJ2-3 - - TRBV29-1 TGCAGCGTCGAGGAGGGCGGCACAGATACGCAGTATTTT CSVEEGGTDTQYF
TRBJ2-3 TRBD2 - TRBV13 TGTGCCAGCAGGTTAGGACTAGCTACGCAGTATTTT CASRLGLATQYF
TRBJ2-3 - - TRBV7-2 TGTGCCAGCAGTTCTACAGATACGCAGTATTTT CASSSTDTQYF
TRBJ2-7 TRBD1 - TRBV2 TGTGCCAGCAGGGAACAGGGGGCTTCCTACGAGCAGTACTTC CASREQGASYEQYF
TRBJ2-7 TRBD2 - TRBV28 TGTGCCAGCAGACTACGGGGACTACCTGTCGAGCAGTACTTC CASRLRGLPVEQYF
TRBJ2-7 - - TRBV18 TGTGCCAGCTCACCCTGGGCAGGGTCGTGGGAGCAGTACTTC CASSPWAGSWEQYF
TRBJ2-3 TRBD2 - TRBV7-2 TGTGCCAGCAGCTTAGTAGGCGGACTAGCGGGAGCCACAGATACGCAGTATTTT CASSLVGGLAGATDTQYF
TRBJ1-2 TRBD1 - TRBV7-3 TGTGCCAGCAGAGGACCGGGACAGGGTGGCTACACCTTC CASRGPGQGGYTF
TRBJ1-5 TRBD1 few TRBV4-1 TGCGCCAGCAGCCAAATACCGGTCTCAGGGGGTCAGCCCCAGCATTTT CASSQIPVSGGQPQHF
TRBJ2-7 TRBD1 - TRBV9 TGTGCCAGCAACCAGGGGGCCTCTATTGACGAGCAGTACTTC CASNQGASIDEQYF
TRBJ2-1 TRBD1 - TRBV5-1 TGCGCCAGCAGCTCCTCCGGGACAGGGGTCAGGAATGAGCAGTTCTTC CASSSSGTGVRNEQFF
TRBJ2-7 - - TRBV28 TGTGCCAGCAGCCTCCCCAGGGTTGGCGACGAGCAGTACTTC CASSLPRVGDEQYF
TRBJ2-7 TRBD2 once TRBV6-6 TGTGCCAGCTCCCGGGGGCGGACTAGCGGCTACGAGCAGTACTTC CASSRGRTSGYEQYF
TRBJ2-7 TRBD2 - TRBV28 TGTGCCAGCAGTTTGGGACTAGCAGACTACGAGCAGTACTTC CASSLGLADYEQYF
TRBJ1-2 TRBD1 - TRBV5-6 TGTGCCAGCTGCGACAGGGGAGGGACCTATGGCTACACCTTC CASCDRGGTYGYTF
TRBJ2-7 - - TRBV11-2 TGTGCCAGCAGCTTCCAGGTCTACGAGCAGTACTTC CASSFQVYEQYF
TRBJ1-2 TRBD1 - TRBV7-2 TGTGCCAGCAGCTTATCCTACAGGGGGGAAGGCTACACCTTC CASSLSYRGEGYTF